These 10 T cell receptor beta chains share one sample of origin, sequenced in a study of blood T cell repertoires in COVID-19. Produced via immunoSEQ multiplex PCR; TCRdb's table is partial and in-frame only. The repertoire holds roughly 300,000 clones, about 89% seen once, with about 8% in the top ten. Specimen: peripheral blood. These receptors were obtained from a woman in her forties or fifties who had recovered from COVID-19.

The rearrangement links TRBV7-8 to TRBJ2-2, with 10 bases identical to TRBD2. CDR3 length: 15 residues. Germline CDR1 is SGHVS and CDR2 is FQNEAQ. V shed 3 bases, J shed 6 bases, and the junction held 4 bases outside the gene matches. CDR3 loop: CASSLVAGGPGELFF. The CDR3, as DNA: TGTGCCAGCAGCTTGGTAGCGGGAGGCCCCGGGGAGCTGTTTTTT. The variable domain in full, completed from reference TRBV7-8 and TRBJ2-2, reads GAGVSQSPRYKVAKRGQDVALRCDPISGHVSLFWYQQALGQGPEFLTYFQNEAQLDKSGLPSDRFFAERPEGSVSTLKIQRTQQEDSAVYLCASSLVAGGPGELFFGEGSRLTVL.

The genes are TRBV5-1 and TRBJ2-1, with 8 bases aligning to TRBD2. The germline CDR1 and CDR2 sequences are SGHRS and YFSETQ. CDR3 length: 18 amino acids. The J segment lost 7 bases and the V segment lost 4 bases, leaving 19 bases of the junction unmatched. This chain's CDR3 is CASSPRPRAGGLRNEQFF. The CDR3 nucleotides read TGCGCCAGCAGCCCGCGGCCGAGGGCGGGGGGACTGAGAAATGAGCAGTTCTTC.

The chain links TRBV5-6 to TRBJ1-1; TRBD1 matches 7 bases. V was clipped by 4 bases and J by 3 bases; unmatched bases: 6. CDR1 and CDR2 (germline): SGHDT, YYEEEE. The CDR3 consists of 14 residues. In nucleotides, the CDR3 is TGTGCCAGCAGCGAGACAGGGCCGGACACTGAAGCTTTCTTT. This encodes CASSETGPDTEAFF. The full variable domain, completed using reference TRBV5-6 and TRBJ1-1, is DAGVTQSPTHLIKTRGQQVTLRCSPKSGHDTVSWYQQALGQGPQFIFQYYEEEERQRGNFPDRFSGHQFPNYSSELNVNALLLGDSALYLCASSETGPDTEAFFGQGTRLTVV.

The gene calls are TRBV11-2 and TRBJ2-7; tentative D call: TRBD2 (5 bases). Germline CDR1 and CDR2: SGHAT and FQNNGV. The V and J ends lost 5 bases and 6 bases respectively, with 14 bases between them. The CDR3 length is 13 residues. In nucleotides, the CDR3 is TGTGCCAGCAGCCCAGCGGCCGTCTTCGAGCAGTACTTC. It codes for CASSPAAVFEQYF. Full variable domain (missing parts from reference TRBV11-2 and TRBJ2-7): EAGVAQSPRYKIIEKRQSVAFWCNPISGHATLYWYQQILGQGPKLLIQFQNNGVVDDSQLPKDRFSAERLKGVDSTLKIQPAKLEDSAVYLCASSPAAVFEQYFGPGTRLTVT.

CDR3 amino acids: CAIRYQGNTGELFF. The CDR3 nucleotides are TGTGCCATCAGATATCAGGGGAACACCGGGGAGCTGTTTTTT. The chain uses TRBV10-3 and TRBJ2-2; maybe TRBD1 (5 bases). Trimming took 6 bases from V and 1 from J, leaving 9 bases between them. The CDR3 covers 14 residues. Germline CDR1 and CDR2: ENHRY and SYGVKD.

CDR3 amino acids: CASSQVRGGSEKLFF. DNA of the CDR3: TGCGCCAGCAGCCAAGTGCGGGGGGGGAGCGAAAAACTGTTTTTT. The chain joins TRBV4-3 to TRBJ1-4; a weak D match, TRBD1 (5 bases). V was clipped by 1 base and J by 8 bases, with 14 bases between them. The CDR3 loop spans 15 amino acids. Germline assignment: CDR1 LGHNA and CDR2 YSLEER.

The rearrangement links TRBV5-8 to TRBJ2-4, with D possibly matching TRBD2 (6 bases). Per germline, CDR1 SGHTS and CDR2 YDEGEE. The CDR3 has 15 residues. V was shortened by 4 bases and J by 3 bases, with 14 bases between the two germline ends. DNA of the CDR3: TGTGCCAGCAGCATACGGTGGGGGGACAAAAACATTCAGTACTTC. Translation: CASSIRWGDKNIQYF.

The rearrangement uses TRBV12-3 or TRBV12-4 and TRBJ2-7; D unclear. The CDR3 has 11 residues. V lost 4 bases and J lost 4, with 5 bases in between. This CDR3 reads CASSWQYEQYF. The CDR3 region has the DNA TGTGCCAGCAGTTGGCAATACGAGCAGTACTTC.

In nucleotides, the CDR3 is TGTGCCAGCAGTTACTCGGAACAGGGCGGCGGCTACACCTTC. This codes for CASSYSEQGGGYTF. This chain connects TRBV6-6 to TRBJ1-2, with D tentatively TRBD1 (6 bases). In germline, CDR1 is MNHNY, CDR2 SVGAGI (reference sequence). The V end was cut by 0 bases, the J end by 8 bases, with 13 bases between. CDR3 length equals 14 residues.

The CDR3 region has the DNA TGTGCCAGCAGCTTACTTGTTTTGCGTCCCCGTGAGCAGTTCTTC. This codes for CASSLLVLRPREQFF. The chain is built from TRBV13 and TRBJ2-1; D gene ambiguous. The CDR3 is made up of 15 amino acids. Germline lookup yields CDR1 PRHDT and CDR2 FYEKMQ (reference sequence). The V end lost 2 bases, the J end lost 9 bases, and 17 bases lay between the germline ends.